Listed here are 32 T cell receptor beta chains from one sample, sequenced in a study of chemoradiotherapy in HPV16-positive cancers. Sequencing used immunoSEQ multiplex PCR; TCRdb keeps in-frame clones, though not all of them. The sample yields 23,000 or so clones, about 90% seen once. The sample was blood, taken from a patient who underwent chemoradiotherapy. These receptors all come from a human donor with HPV-associated anogenital cancer.

The chain is built from TRBV30 and TRBJ1-3; TRBD1 matches 9 bases. J lost 4 bases, V lost 3 bases, and 7 bases had no gene match. The germline V gene has CDR1 GTSNPN and CDR2 SVGIG (reference sequence). This CDR3 is built from 15 residues. CDR3 protein: CAWRKPGQGGNTIYF. The CDR3 DNA sequence: TGTGCCTGGAGAAAACCGGGACAGGGCGGAAACACCATATATTTT. The full variable domain, its missing parts supplied by reference TRBV30 and TRBJ1-3, is SQTIHQWPATLVQPVGSPLSLECTVEGTSNPNLYWYRQAAGRGLQLLFYSVGIGQISSEVPQNLSASRPQDRQFILSSKKLLLSDSGFYLCAWRKPGQGGNTIYFGEGSWLTVV.

The V gene is TRBV7-2, the J gene TRBJ2-7; 8 bases map to TRBD2. Trimming removed 5 bases from V and 0 bases from J; junction bases left unmatched: 6. The CDR3 runs 15 residues. The germline gives CDR1 SGHTA, CDR2 FQGNSA. CDR3: CASSRAGVSSYEQYF. The CDR3 DNA is TGTGCCAGCAGCCGAGCGGGAGTGAGCTCCTACGAGCAGTACTTC.

The V gene is TRBV5-6, the J gene TRBJ2-3; no clear D. V was shortened by 3 bases and J by 3 bases, with 5 bases between the two germline ends. This CDR3 is 12 amino acids long. Germline CDR1 and CDR2: SGHDT and YYEEEE. This CDR3 reads CASSWWTDTQYF. CDR3 in DNA: TGTGCCAGCAGCTGGTGGACAGATACGCAGTATTTT.

The rearrangement uses TRBV13 and TRBJ2-7; D is possibly TRBD1 (6 bases). In germline, CDR1 is PRHDT, CDR2 FYEKMQ (reference sequence). Trimming removed 1 base from V and 5 bases from J, with 6 bases in between. This CDR3 comprises 12 residues. The CDR3: CASSLAGDEQYF. CDR3 nucleotide sequence: TGTGCCAGCAGCTTAGCAGGGGACGAGCAGTACTTC.

This clone has only one observation. CDR3 in amino acids: CASSVDRDGPGYTF. DNA of the CDR3: TGTGCCAGCAGCGTCGACAGGGACGGGCCGGGCTACACCTTC. The rearrangement uses TRBV7-9 and TRBJ1-2, with 7 bases aligning to TRBD1. The V gene end was trimmed by 5 bases and the J gene end by 8 bases; junction bases not matched to a gene: 11. In germline, CDR1 is SEHNR, CDR2 FQNEAQ (reference sequence). The CDR3 covers 14 residues.

The chain couples TRBV11-3 to TRBJ2-3, with D unresolved. V was pared by 0 bases and J by 0 bases, with 10 bases between. CDR3 size: 16 residues. The germline gives CDR1 SGHNT, CDR2 YENEEA. CDR3 loop: CASSLEGLSSTDTQYF. The CDR3 nucleotides read TGTGCCAGCAGCTTAGAAGGGTTATCTAGCACAGATACGCAGTATTTT.

The chain employs TRBV19 and TRBJ2-5, with a tentative D call TRBD1 (5 bases). Germline CDR1 LNHDA, CDR2 SQIVND (reference sequence). The CDR3 totals 13 residues. With 4 bases removed from V and 2 bases from J, the gap between germline ends came to 8 bases. CDR3 DNA sequence: TGTGCCAGTAGTAATACAGGACAAGAGACCCAGTACTTC. Translated: CASSNTGQETQYF.

V is TRBV19 and J is TRBJ1-4; D is undetermined. The CDR3 is 14 residues long. Germline CDR1 is LNHDA and CDR2 is SQIVND (reference sequence). Trimming stripped 5 bases from V and 3 bases from J, with 10 bases between. CDR3 protein: CASSGSDANEKLFF. CDR3 DNA sequence: TGTGCCAGTAGTGGGTCCGACGCTAATGAAAAACTGTTTTTT.

The rearrangement joins TRBV20-1 to TRBJ1-2; D call uncertain. The germline V gene has CDR1 DFQATT and CDR2 SNEGSKA (reference sequence). This CDR3 is built from 10 residues. V shed 6 bases and J shed 7 bases, with 9 bases lying between them. The CDR3 reads CSAHKGGYTF. The CDR3, as DNA: TGCAGTGCCCACAAAGGTGGCTACACCTTC.

In DNA, the CDR3 is TGTGCCAGTAGTATGAGTAGGGGCTCCGGGACAGGGGATGGCTACACCTTC. Residues: CASSMSRGSGTGDGYTF. V is TRBV19 and J is TRBJ1-2; 10 bases map to TRBD1. Germline CDR1 reads LNHDA; CDR2 reads SQIVND (reference sequence). This CDR3 has 17 amino acids. V was clipped by 3 bases and J by 6 bases; unmatched bases: 13.

J is TRBJ2-5 and V is TRBV12-5; 10 bases fit TRBD2. The CDR3 is 16 amino acids. Germline CDR1 LGHNT, CDR2 FRNRAP. The V and J ends lost 2 bases and 2 bases, in that order; junction bases with no gene match: 5. The CDR3 DNA follows: TGTGCTAGTGGTTTGACTAGCGGGGCCCTTCAAGAGACCCAGTACTTC. Translated, it gives CASGLTSGALQETQYF.

The chain uses TRBV11-3 and TRBJ1-1; D is possibly TRBD1 (6 bases). There are 14 residues in the CDR3. V lost 5 bases and J lost 1, with 11 bases in between. Germline V lookup: CDR1 SGHNT, CDR2 YENEEA. CDR3 region: CASSPQGSNTEAFF. CDR3 DNA sequence: TGTGCCAGCAGCCCGCAGGGGTCGAACACTGAAGCTTTCTTT.

The chain employs TRBV6-1 and TRBJ2-2, with D perhaps matching TRBD1 (6 bases). This CDR3 has 13 amino acids. V lost 9 bases to trimming and J lost 8 bases, with 16 bases between them. Per the germline V gene, CDR1 is MNHNS and CDR2 is SASEGT. The DNA for the CDR3 is TGTGCCAGTGCCCACAGGGAGTCGGGGGAGCTGTTTTTT. Residues: CASAHRESGELFF.

The chain recombines TRBV19 with TRBJ2-5, with 9 bases that match TRBD2. Germline assignment: CDR1 LNHDA and CDR2 SQIVND (reference sequence). The CDR3 is made up of 15 amino acids. The junction had 6 bases not matched to a gene; V was cut back by 4 bases and J by 3 bases. The CDR3 nucleotides are TGTGCCAGTAGTAGTAGCGGGAGCTCTAAAGAGACCCAGTACTTC. It yields the protein CASSSSGSSKETQYF.

The rearrangement links TRBV19 to TRBJ2-4, with 7 bases aligning to TRBD1. The CDR3 extends over 15 amino acids. Germline trimming cut 10 bases from V and 8 bases from J; bases unmatched to any gene: 17. Germline lookup yields CDR1 LNHDA and CDR2 SQIVND (reference sequence). CDR3 residues: CATRRDRVFADIQYF. The CDR3 coding sequence is TGTGCCACCCGACGCGACAGGGTATTCGCGGACATTCAGTACTTC.

The chain employs TRBV9 and TRBJ2-6; TRBD2 is a possible D gene (5 bases). The CDR3 covers 16 residues. CDR1 and CDR2 (germline): SGDLS, YYNGEE. V lost 0 bases, J lost 3 bases, and 10 bases lay in between. CDR3 residues: CASSVAMGSGANVLTF. The CDR3 coding sequence is TGTGCCAGCAGCGTAGCTATGGGGAGTGGGGCCAACGTCCTGACTTTC.

The gene calls are TRBV12-5 and TRBJ2-5, with D possibly called TRBD1 or TRBD2 (7 bases each). V shed 0 bases and J shed 11 bases, with 22 bases lying between them. The CDR3 contains 16 residues. CDR1 and CDR2 (germline): LGHNT, FRNRAP. The CDR3 DNA reads TGTGCTAGTGGTTTGGTCCTCCGGGACAGCCGGCGGGAGCAGTACTTC. Protein: CASGLVLRDSRREQYF.

The chain employs TRBV30 and TRBJ1-6; weak D call: TRBD1 (6 bases). Trimming pared 4 bases from V and 7 bases from J, leaving 8 bases between. This CDR3 contains 12 residues. Germline CDR1 is GTSNPN and CDR2 is SVGIG (reference sequence). The CDR3 coding sequence is TGTGCCTGGAATACAGGGAATTCACCCCTCCACTTT. It codes for CAWNTGNSPLHF.

The V gene is TRBV4-3, the J gene TRBJ2-7; the D call may be TRBD1 or TRBD2 (6 bases each). Trimming removed 1 base at V and 4 bases at J, with 14 bases between. This CDR3 comprises 15 residues. Germline V lookup: CDR1 LGHNA, CDR2 YSLEER. The CDR3 is CASSQGTGAGYEQYF. The CDR3 DNA reads TGCGCCAGCAGCCAAGGTACGGGGGCGGGTTACGAGCAGTACTTC.

The rearrangement uses TRBV21-1 and TRBJ2-7; whether TRBD1, the table's D call, matches the DNA was not checked. TRBV21-1 is a known pseudogene. This CDR3 is 14 amino acids long. The CDR3 reads CASSSGTGHYEQYF. DNA for the CDR3: TGTGCCAGCAGCAGCGGGACAGGGCACTACGAGCAGTACTTC.

CDR3 DNA: TGCGCCAGCAGCCAAGTTGGAACGACAGGGGGTGGGCAGCCCCAGCATTTT. Its translation: CASSQVGTTGGGQPQHF. This sequence joins TRBV4-1 and TRBJ1-5; 9 nucleotides align to TRBD1. V was pared by 1 base and J by 7 bases, with 11 bases of the junction left unmatched. Germline V lookup: CDR1 MGHRA, CDR2 YSYEKL. The CDR3 consists of 17 residues.

A remark on this clone: The same CDR3 can be traced to other DNA sequences in this sample. The V and J genes are TRBV5-1 and TRBJ2-7; 8 nucleotides agree with TRBD1. The ends lost 3 bases at V and 2 bases at J; junction bases unmatched: 7. Germline V lookup: CDR1 SGHRS, CDR2 YFSETQ. The CDR3 extends over 15 amino acids. Here the CDR3 DNA reads TGCGCCAGCAGCTCGACAGGGGTACCTCCCTACGAGCAGTACTTC. This encodes CASSSTGVPPYEQYF.

The chain joins TRBV5-1 to TRBJ2-5; 9 bases line up with TRBD1. The CDR3 is 14 amino acids. The V segment lost 7 bases and the J segment 5 bases; nucleotides outside the gene matches: 9. Germline CDR1 and CDR2: SGHRS and YFSETQ. CDR3 sequence reads: CASGTTGGRETQYF. CDR3 nucleotide sequence: TGCGCCAGCGGAACAACAGGGGGCAGGGAGACCCAGTACTTC. The full variable domain, in which reference TRBV5-1 and TRBJ2-5 provide the parts outside the CDR3, is KAGVTQTPRYLIKTRGQQVTLSCSPISGHRSVSWYQQTPGQGLQFLFEYFSETQRNKGNFPGRFSGRQFSNSRSEMNVSTLELGDSALYLCASGTTGGRETQYFGPGTRLLVL.

The chain couples TRBV6-5 to TRBJ2-3; 8 bases map to TRBD2. With 5 bases clipped from V and 0 bases from J, the junction kept 1 base outside the gene matches. The CDR3 sequence is 14 residues long. Per the germline V gene, CDR1 is MNHEY and CDR2 is SVGAGI. The CDR3 is CASSPGGSTDTQYF. In DNA, the CDR3 is TGTGCCAGCAGTCCGGGGGGGAGCACAGATACGCAGTATTTT.

The V call is TRBV15, the J call TRBJ1-1; the D is unclear. Between the trimmed V and J ends, which lost 2 bases and 1 base, there was a span of 11 bases. Germline loops: CDR1 LNHNV, CDR2 YYDKDF (reference sequence). This CDR3 comprises 15 residues. CDR3 nucleotide sequence: TGTGCCACCAGCAGACCCGACCGCCGGAACACTGAAGCTTTCTTT. Amino acid sequence: CATSRPDRRNTEAFF.

This clone was seen once. V is TRBV2 and J is TRBJ2-2; 7 bases fit TRBD1. V gave up 6 bases and J gave up 7 bases; unmatched junction bases: 11. Germline values: CDR1 SNHLY, CDR2 FYNNEI. The length of the CDR3 is 15 residues. This CDR3 is CASRAGGTIVGELFF. For the CDR3, the DNA is TGTGCCAGCAGAGCAGGGGGAACAATCGTCGGGGAGCTGTTTTTT.

V is TRBV7-2 and J is TRBJ2-3; D is uncertain. V was cut by 1 base and J by 6 bases, with 8 bases left in between. CDR3 length: 13 amino acids. Germline lookup yields CDR1 SGHTA and CDR2 FQGNSA. In DNA form, the CDR3 reads TGTGCCAGCAGCTTAGATCCCGAGGATACGCAGTATTTT. This sequence encodes CASSLDPEDTQYF. Based on the CDR3 plus reference TRBV7-2 and TRBJ2-3, the full variable domain is GAGVSQSPSNKVTEKGKDVELRCDPISGHTALYWYRQSLGQGLEFLIYFQGNSAPDKSGLPSDRFSAERTGGSVSTLTIQRTQQEDSAVYLCASSLDPEDTQYFGPGTRLTVL.

The chain has TRBV6-5 and TRBJ2-7, with 9 bases that match TRBD1. J gave up 3 bases and V 4 bases, and 7 bases lay outside the gene matches. This CDR3 contains 15 residues. Germline V gene data show CDR1 as MNHEY and CDR2 as SVGAGI. In DNA, the CDR3 is TGTGCCAGCAGTTCTAGGACAGGGGCCCTCTACGAGCAGTACTTC. It is translated as CASSSRTGALYEQYF.

This chain joins TRBV14 and TRBJ1-2; no clear D gene. The germline V gene has CDR1 SGHDN and CDR2 FVKESK. Trimming took off 3 bases at V and 7 bases at J, with 15 bases between the two ends. The CDR3 is 14 amino acids. The CDR3 loop is CASSQQEGIGGYTF. In DNA form, the CDR3 reads TGTGCCAGCAGCCAGCAGGAAGGGATTGGTGGCTACACCTTC.

Comment on this clone: Its ends do not fully match the called genes, so a read error is possible. The sample has other DNA sequences that encode this CDR3 too. CDR3 DNA: TGCGCCAGCCTAGGGGACAGCTACCGCTATAGCAATCAGCCCCAACATTTT. Amino acid sequence: CASLGDSYRYSNQPQHF. The chain has TRBV5-1 and TRBJ1-5; 7 nucleotides match TRBD1. CDR1 and CDR2 (germline): SGHRS, YFSETQ. The CDR3 sequence is 17 residues long.

V and J are TRBV5-1 and TRBJ1-5; the match to TRBD1 covers 8 bases. Germline V CDR1 and CDR2: SGHRS, YFSETQ. The trim removed 3 bases at V and 1 base at J, leaving 6 bases unmatched. The length of the CDR3 is 16 residues. CDR3: CASSSGQGGSNQPQHF. CDR3 coding DNA: TGCGCCAGCAGCTCAGGACAGGGAGGAAGCAATCAGCCCCAGCATTTT.

This clone was detected only a few times. V usage is TRBV9 and J usage is TRBJ2-3; a possible D gene is TRBD2 (9 bases). V was clipped by 3 bases and J by 0 bases, with 23 bases between them. This CDR3 contains 19 residues. In germline, CDR1 is SGDLS, CDR2 YYNGEE. The CDR3 spells CASSAGRGLSGGSTDTQYF. DNA for the CDR3: TGTGCCAGCAGCGCGGGCAGGGGGCTTAGCGGGGGTAGCACAGATACGCAGTATTTT. Combining the CDR3 with reference TRBV9 and TRBJ2-3 gives the whole variable domain DSGVTQTPKHLITATGQRVTLRCSPRSGDLSVYWYQQSLDQGLQFLIQYYNGEERAKGNILERFSAQQFPDLHSELNLSSLELGDSALYFCASSAGRGLSGGSTDTQYFGPGTRLTVL.